The entry that follows covers one T cell receptor beta chain sequence. This clone was found once. Its antigen is not yet known. Base qualities are not at hand, and no much larger clone is one base apart. The collaborating institutions used their own protocols to collect whole blood in K2EDTA tubes. For TCRbeta analysis, collaborator samples were shipped as frozen whole blood, as isolated PBMCs, or as DNA extracted from either sample type. There are 13 amino acids in the CDR3, from cysteine to phenylalanine inclusive. Only the CDR3 DNA is retained, 39 bases long and in frame from the first base. V is pared back by 9 bases and J by 6 bases, with 17 bases lying between the germline termini. The immunoSEQ Assay, a bias-controlled multiplex PCR, was used to amplify TCRbeta CDR3 regions from genomic DNA. The authors processed their data as follows. The number of nucleated cells in each sample was estimated by amplification of reference gene primers within the assay. Sequence reads were collapsed and filtered to measure the absolute abundance of every unique TCRbeta CDR3 rearrangement. For each sample, productive Simpson clonality was calculated by taking the square root of Simpson's diversity index across productive rearrangements. TCRdb stores this immuneACCESS table with in-frame sequences only. Part of the clones is absent; in the studies checked, under half of the shortfall reflects unresolved V genes, and no reason is known for the rest. V and J calls and clone size are copied from that table; D and trimming were computed from the DNA. The sample profile shows 45,000 to 60,000 clones; around 88% of them were found once. The top ten hold 1.3% of the sample.

This entry is derived from a study of blood T cell repertoires in COVID-19 (dated by TCRdb to 2018 to 2020). Context from the whole study: The collaborator samples originated in the United States, Italy and Spain and spanned the acute and convalescent phases of COVID-19. The samples were drawn from two sources: the first 160 participants of the ongoing ImmuneRACE study, and approximately 1,300 subjects contributed by 6 global collaborators. The repertoires were made available in a free public database intended to serve as a resource for research on the immune response to SARS-CoV-2. The sample metadata nearly always contained a de-identified subject ID, COVID-19 status, age in years and sex. Where available, HLA class I and class II types were taken from metadata supplied by the sample provider and were not determined by assay-based typing. The material from the prospective study consisted of cDNA or gDNA derived from T cells, B-cell-depleted T cells, or PBMCs. The dataset comprised deeply sampled blood TCRbeta repertoires from subjects exposed to, actively infected with, or recovered from COVID-19.

General findings and caveats noted by the study authors: Clinical and demographic metadata were provided uncurated, with the amount varying by source and participant.

The chain employs TRBV12-3 or TRBV12-4 and TRBJ2-5; D gene: possibly TRBD2, on 6 matching bases. The clonotype comes from a man aged 55 to 70 with acute or convalescent COVID-19. The sample consisted of peripheral blood. The sequence in DNA is TGTGCCAGTCGGGGGAACGCATTACAGACCCAGTACTTC. It translates to CASRGNALQTQYF.